This T cell receptor (beta chain) came from a study of blood T cell repertoires in COVID-19. Trimming shortened V by 2 bases and J by 4 bases, and 11 bases separated the two germline ends. The CDR3 spans 14 residues. Looked up from germline, CDR1 is LNHDA and CDR2 is SQIVND (reference sequence). The data were produced by immunoSEQ multiplex PCR, yet TCRdb's version contains in-frame clones alone and is incomplete. The sample consists of 85,000 to 90,000 clones, around 86% of them appearing once. The source material was peripheral blood. The rearrangement links TRBV19 to TRBJ1-2; the D is unclear. The receptor's source is a human donor in a cohort sampled during active COVID-19. CDR3 region: CASSIRGAGYGYTF. The DNA of the CDR3 is TGTGCCAGTAGTATAAGAGGCGCGGGCTATGGCTACACCTTC.